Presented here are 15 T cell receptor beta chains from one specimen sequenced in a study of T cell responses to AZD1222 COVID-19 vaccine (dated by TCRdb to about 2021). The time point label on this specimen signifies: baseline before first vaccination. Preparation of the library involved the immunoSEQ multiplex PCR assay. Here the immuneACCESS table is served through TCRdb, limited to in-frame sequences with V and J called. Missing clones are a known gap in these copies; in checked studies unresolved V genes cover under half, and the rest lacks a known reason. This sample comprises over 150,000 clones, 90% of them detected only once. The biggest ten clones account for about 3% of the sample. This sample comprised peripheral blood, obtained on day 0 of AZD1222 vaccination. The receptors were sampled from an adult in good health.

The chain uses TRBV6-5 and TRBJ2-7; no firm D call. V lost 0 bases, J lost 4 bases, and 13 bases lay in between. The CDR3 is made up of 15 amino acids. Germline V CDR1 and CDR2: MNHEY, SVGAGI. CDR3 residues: CASSYSFSANYEQYF. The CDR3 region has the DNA TGTGCCAGCAGTTACTCGTTTTCGGCCAATTACGAGCAGTACTTC.

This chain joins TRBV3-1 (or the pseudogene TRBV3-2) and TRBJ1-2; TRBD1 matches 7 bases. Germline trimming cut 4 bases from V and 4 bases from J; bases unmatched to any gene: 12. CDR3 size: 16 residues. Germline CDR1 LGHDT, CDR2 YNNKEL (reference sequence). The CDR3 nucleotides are TGTGCCAGCAGCCCCCCGGGACAGTCCGGTCCCTATGGCTACACCTTC. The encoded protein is CASSPPGQSGPYGYTF.

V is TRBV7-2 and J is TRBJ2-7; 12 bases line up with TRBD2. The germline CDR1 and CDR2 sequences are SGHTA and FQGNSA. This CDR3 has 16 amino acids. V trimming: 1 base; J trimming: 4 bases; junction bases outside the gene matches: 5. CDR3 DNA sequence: TGTGCCAGCAGCTTAGATACTAGCGGGGGGCTATACGAGCAGTACTTC. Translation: CASSLDTSGGLYEQYF.

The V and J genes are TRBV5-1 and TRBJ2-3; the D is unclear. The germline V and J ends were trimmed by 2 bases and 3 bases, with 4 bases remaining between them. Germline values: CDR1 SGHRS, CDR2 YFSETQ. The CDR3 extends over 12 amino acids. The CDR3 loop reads CASSLKTDTQYF. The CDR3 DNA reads TGCGCCAGCAGCTTAAAAACAGATACGCAGTATTTT.

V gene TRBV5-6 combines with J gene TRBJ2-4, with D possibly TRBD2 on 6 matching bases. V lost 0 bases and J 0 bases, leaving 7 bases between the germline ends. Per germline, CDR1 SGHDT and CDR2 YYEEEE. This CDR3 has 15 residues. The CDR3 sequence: CASSLVGGAKNIQYF. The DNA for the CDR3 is TGTGCCAGCAGCTTGGTGGGGGGAGCCAAAAACATTCAGTACTTC.

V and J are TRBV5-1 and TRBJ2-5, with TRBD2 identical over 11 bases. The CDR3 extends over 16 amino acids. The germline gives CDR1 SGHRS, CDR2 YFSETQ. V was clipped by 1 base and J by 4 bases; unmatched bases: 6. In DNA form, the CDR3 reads TGCGCCAGCAGCTTGTTAGCGGGGGGGCCGGGAGAGACCCAGTACTTC. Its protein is CASSLLAGGPGETQYF.

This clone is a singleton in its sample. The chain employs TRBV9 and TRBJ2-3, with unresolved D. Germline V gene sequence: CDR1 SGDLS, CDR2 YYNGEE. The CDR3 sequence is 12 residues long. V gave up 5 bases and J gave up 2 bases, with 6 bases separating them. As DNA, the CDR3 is TGTGCCAGCAGTCACGACACAGATACGCAGTATTTT. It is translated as CASSHDTDTQYF.

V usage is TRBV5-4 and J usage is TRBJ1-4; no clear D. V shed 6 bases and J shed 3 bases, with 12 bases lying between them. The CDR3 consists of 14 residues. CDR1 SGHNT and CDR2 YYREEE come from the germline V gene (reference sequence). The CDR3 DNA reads TGTGCCAGCATGAGGGCCGGGGCTAATGAAAAACTGTTTTTT. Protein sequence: CASMRAGANEKLFF. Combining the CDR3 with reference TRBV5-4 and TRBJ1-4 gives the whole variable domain ETGVTQSPTHLIKTRGQQVTLRCSSQSGHNTVSWYQQALGQGPQFIFQYYREEENGRGNFPPRFSGLQFPNYSSELNVNALELDDSALYLCASMRAGANEKLFFGSGTQLSVL.

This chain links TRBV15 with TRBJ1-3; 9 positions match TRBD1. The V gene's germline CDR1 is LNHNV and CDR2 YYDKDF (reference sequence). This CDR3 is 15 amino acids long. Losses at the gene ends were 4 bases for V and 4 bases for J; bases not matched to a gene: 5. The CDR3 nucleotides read TGTGCCACCAGCACACAGGGGGCCTGGGGAAACACCATATATTTT. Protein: CATSTQGAWGNTIYF.

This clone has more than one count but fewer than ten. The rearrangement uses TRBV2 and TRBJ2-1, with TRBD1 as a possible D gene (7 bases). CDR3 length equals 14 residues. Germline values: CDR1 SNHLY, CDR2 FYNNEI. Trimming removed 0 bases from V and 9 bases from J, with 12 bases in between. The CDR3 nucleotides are TGTGCCAGCAGTGAAGCGACAGGGCGGGGTGAGCAGTTCTTC. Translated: CASSEATGRGEQFF.

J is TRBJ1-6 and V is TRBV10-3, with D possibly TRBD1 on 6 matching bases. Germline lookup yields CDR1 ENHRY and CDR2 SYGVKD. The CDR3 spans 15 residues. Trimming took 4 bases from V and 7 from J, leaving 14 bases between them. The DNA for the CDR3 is TGTGCCATCAGTGGGGGACAAGAGGGCAATTCACCCCTCCACTTT. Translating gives CAISGGQEGNSPLHF.

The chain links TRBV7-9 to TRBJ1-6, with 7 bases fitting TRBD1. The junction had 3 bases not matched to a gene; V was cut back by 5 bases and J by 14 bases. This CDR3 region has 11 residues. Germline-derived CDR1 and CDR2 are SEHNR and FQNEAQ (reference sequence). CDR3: CASSRQGSLHF. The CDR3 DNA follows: TGTGCCAGCAGCAGACAGGGTTCCCTCCACTTT.

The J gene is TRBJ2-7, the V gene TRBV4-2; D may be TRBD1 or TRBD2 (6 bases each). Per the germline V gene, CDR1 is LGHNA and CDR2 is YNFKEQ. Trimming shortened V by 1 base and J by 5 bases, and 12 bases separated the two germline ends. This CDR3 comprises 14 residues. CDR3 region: CASSQVPGANEQYF. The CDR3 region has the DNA TGTGCCAGCAGCCAAGTCCCGGGGGCGAACGAGCAGTACTTC.

The chain's CDR3 is CASSADSNRGNQPQHF. CDR3 in DNA: TGTGCCAGCAGCGCCGACTCAAACCGGGGTAATCAGCCCCAGCATTTT. The chain joins TRBV2 to TRBJ1-5; the D is unclear. CDR3 length: 16 amino acids. The germline V gene encodes CDR1 SNHLY and CDR2 FYNNEI. V was cut by 6 bases and J by 4 bases, with 19 bases left in between.

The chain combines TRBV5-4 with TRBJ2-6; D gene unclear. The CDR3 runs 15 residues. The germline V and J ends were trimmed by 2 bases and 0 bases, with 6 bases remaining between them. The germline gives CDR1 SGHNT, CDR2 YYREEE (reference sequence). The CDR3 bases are TGTGCCAGCAGCTTTTCCGACTCTGGGGCCAACGTCCTGACTTTC. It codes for CASSFSDSGANVLTF.